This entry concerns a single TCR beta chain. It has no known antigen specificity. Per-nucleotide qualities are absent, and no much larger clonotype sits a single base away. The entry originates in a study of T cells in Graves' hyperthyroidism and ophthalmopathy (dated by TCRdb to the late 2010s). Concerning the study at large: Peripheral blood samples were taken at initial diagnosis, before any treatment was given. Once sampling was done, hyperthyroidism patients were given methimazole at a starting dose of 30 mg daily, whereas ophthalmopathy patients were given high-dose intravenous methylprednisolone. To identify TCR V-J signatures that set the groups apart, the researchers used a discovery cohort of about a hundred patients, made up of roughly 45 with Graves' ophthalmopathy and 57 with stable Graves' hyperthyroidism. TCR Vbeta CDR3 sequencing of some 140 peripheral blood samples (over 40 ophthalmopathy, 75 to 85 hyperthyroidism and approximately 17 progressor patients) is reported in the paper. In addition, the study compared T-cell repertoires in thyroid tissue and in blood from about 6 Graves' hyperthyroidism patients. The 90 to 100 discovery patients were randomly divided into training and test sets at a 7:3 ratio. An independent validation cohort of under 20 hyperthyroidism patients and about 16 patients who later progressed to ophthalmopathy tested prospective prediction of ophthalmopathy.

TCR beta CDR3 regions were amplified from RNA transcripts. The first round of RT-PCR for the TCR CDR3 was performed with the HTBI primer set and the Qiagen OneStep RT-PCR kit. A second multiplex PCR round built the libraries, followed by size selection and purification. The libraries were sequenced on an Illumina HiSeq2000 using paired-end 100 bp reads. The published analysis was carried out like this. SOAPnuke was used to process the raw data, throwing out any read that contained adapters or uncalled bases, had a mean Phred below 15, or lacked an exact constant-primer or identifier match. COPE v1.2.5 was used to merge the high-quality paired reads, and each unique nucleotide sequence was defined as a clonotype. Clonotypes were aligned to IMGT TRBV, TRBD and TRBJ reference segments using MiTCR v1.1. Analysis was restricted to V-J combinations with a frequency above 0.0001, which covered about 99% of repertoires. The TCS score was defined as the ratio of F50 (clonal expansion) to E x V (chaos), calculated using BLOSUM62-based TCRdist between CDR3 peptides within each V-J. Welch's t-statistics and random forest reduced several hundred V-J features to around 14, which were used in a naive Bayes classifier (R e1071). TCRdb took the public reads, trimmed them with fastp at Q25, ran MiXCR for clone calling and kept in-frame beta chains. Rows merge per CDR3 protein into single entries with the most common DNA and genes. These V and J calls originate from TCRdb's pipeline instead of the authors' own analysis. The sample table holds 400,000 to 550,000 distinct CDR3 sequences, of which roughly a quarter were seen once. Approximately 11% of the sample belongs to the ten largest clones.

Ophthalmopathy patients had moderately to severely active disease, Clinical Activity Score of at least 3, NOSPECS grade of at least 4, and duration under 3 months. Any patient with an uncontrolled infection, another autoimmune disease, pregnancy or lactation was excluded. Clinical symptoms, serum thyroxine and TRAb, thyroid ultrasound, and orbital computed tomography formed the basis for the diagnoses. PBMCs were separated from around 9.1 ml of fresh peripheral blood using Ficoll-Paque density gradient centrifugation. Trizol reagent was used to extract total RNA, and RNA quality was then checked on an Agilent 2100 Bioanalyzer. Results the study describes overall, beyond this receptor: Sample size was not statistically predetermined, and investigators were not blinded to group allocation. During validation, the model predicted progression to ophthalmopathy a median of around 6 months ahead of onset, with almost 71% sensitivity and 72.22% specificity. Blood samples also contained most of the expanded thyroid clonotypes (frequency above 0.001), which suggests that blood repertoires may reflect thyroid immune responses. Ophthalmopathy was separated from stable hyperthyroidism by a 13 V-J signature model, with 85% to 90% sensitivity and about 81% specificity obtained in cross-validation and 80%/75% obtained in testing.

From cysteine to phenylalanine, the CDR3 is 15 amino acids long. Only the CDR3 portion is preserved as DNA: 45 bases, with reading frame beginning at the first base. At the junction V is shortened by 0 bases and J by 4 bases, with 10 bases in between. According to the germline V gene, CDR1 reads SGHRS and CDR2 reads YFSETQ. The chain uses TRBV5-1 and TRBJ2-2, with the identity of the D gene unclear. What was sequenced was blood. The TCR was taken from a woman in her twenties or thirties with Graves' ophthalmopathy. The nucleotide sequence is TGCGCCAGCAGCTTGGCCGTTCTGTCCACCGGGGAGCTGTTTTTT. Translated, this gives CASSLAVLSTGELFF.